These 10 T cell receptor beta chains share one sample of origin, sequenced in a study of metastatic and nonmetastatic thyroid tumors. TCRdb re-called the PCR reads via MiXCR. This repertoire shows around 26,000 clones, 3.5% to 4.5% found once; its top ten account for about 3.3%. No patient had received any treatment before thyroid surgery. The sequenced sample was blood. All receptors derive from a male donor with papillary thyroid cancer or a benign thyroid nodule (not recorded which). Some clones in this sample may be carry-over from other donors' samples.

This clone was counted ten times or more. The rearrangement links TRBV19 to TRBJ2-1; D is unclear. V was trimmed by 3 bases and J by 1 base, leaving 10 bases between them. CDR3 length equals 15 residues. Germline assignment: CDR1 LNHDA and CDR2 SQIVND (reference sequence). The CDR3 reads CASSISALSYNEQFF. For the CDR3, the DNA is TGTGCCAGTAGTATCTCTGCCCTATCCTACAATGAGCAGTTCTTC.

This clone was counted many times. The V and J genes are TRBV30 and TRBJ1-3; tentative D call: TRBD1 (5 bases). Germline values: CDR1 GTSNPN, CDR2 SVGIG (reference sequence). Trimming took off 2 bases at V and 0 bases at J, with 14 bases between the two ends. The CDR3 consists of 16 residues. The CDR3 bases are TGTGCCTGGAGTAATCCGACAGCAAGCTCTGGAAACACCATATATTTT. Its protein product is CAWSNPTASSGNTIYF.

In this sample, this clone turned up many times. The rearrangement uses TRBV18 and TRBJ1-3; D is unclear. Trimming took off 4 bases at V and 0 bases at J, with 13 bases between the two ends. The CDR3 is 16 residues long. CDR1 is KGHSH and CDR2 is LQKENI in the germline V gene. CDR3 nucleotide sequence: TGTGCCAGCTCACTCGGAAATCCCATCTCTGGAAACACCATATATTTT. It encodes CASSLGNPISGNTIYF.

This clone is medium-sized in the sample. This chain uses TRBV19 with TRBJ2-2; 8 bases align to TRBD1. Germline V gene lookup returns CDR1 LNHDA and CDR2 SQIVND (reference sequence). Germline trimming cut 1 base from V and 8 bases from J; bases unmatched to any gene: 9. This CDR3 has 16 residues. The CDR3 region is CASSIVSDRAKGELFF. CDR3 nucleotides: TGTGCCAGTAGTATAGTTTCGGACAGGGCGAAAGGGGAGCTGTTTTTT. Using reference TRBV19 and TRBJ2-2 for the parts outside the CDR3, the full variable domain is DGGITQSPKYLFRKEGQNVTLSCEQNLNHDAMYWYRQDPGQGLRLIYYSQIVNDFQKGDIAEGYSVSREKKESFPLTVTSAQKNPTAFYLCASSIVSDRAKGELFFGEGSRLTVL.

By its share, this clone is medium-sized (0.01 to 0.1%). The CDR3 is CASIPTNREETQYF. CDR3 nucleotides: TGTGCCAGCATCCCCACGAACAGGGAAGAGACCCAGTACTTC. The chain links TRBV28 to TRBJ2-5; D is perhaps TRBD1 (6 bases). The V gene lost 7 bases and the J gene lost 3 bases, with 15 bases spanning the gap. Germline-derived CDR1 and CDR2 are MDHEN and SYDVKM. The CDR3 totals 14 residues.

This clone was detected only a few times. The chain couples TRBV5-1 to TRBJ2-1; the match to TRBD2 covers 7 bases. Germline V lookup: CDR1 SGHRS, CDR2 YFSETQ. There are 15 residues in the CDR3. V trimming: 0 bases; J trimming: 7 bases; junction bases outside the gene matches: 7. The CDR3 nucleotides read TGCGCCAGCAGCTTGGTCGCGGGAGCAAGGAATGAGCAGTTCTTC. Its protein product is CASSLVAGARNEQFF.

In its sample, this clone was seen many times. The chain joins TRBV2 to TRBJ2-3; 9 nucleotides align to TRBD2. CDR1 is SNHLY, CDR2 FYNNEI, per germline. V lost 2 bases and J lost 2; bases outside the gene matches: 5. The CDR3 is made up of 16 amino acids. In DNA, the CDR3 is TGTGCCAGCAGTGAATTCGTAGCGGGGGCCACAGATACGCAGTATTTT. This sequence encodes CASSEFVAGATDTQYF.

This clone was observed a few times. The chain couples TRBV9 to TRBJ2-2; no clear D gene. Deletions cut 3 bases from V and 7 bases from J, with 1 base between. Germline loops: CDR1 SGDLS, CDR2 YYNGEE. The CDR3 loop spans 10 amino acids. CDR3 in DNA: TGTGCCAGCAGCGGCGGGGAGCTGTTTTTT. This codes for CASSGGELFF.

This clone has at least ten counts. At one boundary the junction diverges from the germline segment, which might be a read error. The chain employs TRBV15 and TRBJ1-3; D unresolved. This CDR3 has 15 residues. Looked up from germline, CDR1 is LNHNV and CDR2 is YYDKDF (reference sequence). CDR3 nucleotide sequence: TGTGCCACCAGCGGAGACGGAACCTCTGGAAACACCATATATTTT. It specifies CATSGDGTSGNTIYF.

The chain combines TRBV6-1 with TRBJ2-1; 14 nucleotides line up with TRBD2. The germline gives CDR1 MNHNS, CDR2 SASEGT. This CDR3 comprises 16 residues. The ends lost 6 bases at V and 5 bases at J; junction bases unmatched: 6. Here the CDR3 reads CASRDRLAGGNNEQFF. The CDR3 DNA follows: TGTGCCAGCAGAGACCGACTAGCGGGAGGGAACAATGAGCAGTTCTTC.